This T cell receptor beta chain originates from a study of technical replicates of blood from a handful of donors (dated by TCRdb to 2016 to 2017). About this clone itself: It lacks a known antigen. No base quality values were provided; no much bigger clone lies one nucleotide off.

CDR1 and CDR2, per the germline V gene (reference sequence), are SGHKS and YYEKEE. The V end loses 1 base and the J end loses 2 bases, and a stretch of 6 bases separates them. CDR3 length: 13 amino acids, cysteine to phenylalanine. Only the CDR3 part of the read is kept: 39 bases, read in frame from the first base. To prepare the library, the immunoSEQ multiplex PCR assay was applied. This is the immuneACCESS table as TCRdb keeps it, with only in-frame sequences that have V and J called. A part of the clones is gone; compared with another copy, unresolved V genes explain less than half, and the rest is unexplained. For this sample the table gives more than 75,000 clones, of which roughly 93% were detected only once. Jointly, the top ten make up roughly 0.25% of the sample.

This receptor chain uses TRBV5-5 and TRBJ1-1; there is no confident call for the D gene. Sequenced: T cells isolated from PBMCs. This TCR derives from a human donor in good health. The DNA reads as follows: TGTGCCAGCAGCTTGCCGGGAAACACTGAAGCTTTCTTT. Translated, this gives CASSLPGNTEAFF.